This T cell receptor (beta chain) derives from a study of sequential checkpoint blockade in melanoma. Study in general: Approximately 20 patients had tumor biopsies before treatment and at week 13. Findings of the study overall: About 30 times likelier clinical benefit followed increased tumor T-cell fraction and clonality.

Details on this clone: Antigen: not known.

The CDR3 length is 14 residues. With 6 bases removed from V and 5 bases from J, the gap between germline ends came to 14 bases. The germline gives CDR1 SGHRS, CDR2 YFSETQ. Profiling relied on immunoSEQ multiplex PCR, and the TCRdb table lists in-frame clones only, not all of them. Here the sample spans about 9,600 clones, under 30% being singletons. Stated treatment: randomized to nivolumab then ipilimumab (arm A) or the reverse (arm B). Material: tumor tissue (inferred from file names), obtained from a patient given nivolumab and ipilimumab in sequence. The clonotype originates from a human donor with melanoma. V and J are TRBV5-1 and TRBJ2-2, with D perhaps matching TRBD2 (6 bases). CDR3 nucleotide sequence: TGCGCCAGCACGGGAGTCTTGAATACCGGGGAGCTGTTTTTT. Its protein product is CASTGVLNTGELFF.